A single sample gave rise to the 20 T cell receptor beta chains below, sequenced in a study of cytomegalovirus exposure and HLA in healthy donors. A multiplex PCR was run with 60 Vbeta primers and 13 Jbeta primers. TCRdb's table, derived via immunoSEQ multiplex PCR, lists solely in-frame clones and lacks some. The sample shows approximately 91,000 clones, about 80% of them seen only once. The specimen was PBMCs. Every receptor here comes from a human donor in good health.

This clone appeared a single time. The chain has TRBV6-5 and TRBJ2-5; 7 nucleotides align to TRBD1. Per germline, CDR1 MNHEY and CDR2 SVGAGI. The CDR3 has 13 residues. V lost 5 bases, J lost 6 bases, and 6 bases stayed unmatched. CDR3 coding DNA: TGTGCCAGCAGTCAACAGGGGTGGAAGACCCAGTACTTC. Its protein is CASSQQGWKTQYF.

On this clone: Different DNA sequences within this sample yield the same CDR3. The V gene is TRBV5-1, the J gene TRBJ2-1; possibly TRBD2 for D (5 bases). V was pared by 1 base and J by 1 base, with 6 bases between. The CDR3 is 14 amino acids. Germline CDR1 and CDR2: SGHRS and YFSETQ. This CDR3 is CASSLSGSYNEQFF. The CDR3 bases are TGCGCCAGCAGCTTGAGCGGATCCTACAATGAGCAGTTCTTC. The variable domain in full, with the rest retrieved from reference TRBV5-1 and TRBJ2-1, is KAGVTQTPRYLIKTRGQQVTLSCSPISGHRSVSWYQQTPGQGLQFLFEYFSETQRNKGNFPGRFSGRQFSNSRSEMNVSTLELGDSALYLCASSLSGSYNEQFFGPGTRLTVL.

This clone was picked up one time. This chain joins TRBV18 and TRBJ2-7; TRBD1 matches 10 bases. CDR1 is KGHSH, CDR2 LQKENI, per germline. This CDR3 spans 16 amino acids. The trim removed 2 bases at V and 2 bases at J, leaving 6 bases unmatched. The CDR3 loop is CASSPIPGQGTYEQYF. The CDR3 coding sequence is TGTGCCAGCTCACCAATCCCGGGACAGGGGACCTACGAGCAGTACTTC. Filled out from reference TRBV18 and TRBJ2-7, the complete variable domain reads NAGVMQNPRHLVRRRGQEARLRCSPMKGHSHVYWYRQLPEEGLKFMVYLQKENIIDESGMPKERFSAEFPKEGPSILRIQQVVRGDSAAYFCASSPIPGQGTYEQYFGPGTRLTVT.

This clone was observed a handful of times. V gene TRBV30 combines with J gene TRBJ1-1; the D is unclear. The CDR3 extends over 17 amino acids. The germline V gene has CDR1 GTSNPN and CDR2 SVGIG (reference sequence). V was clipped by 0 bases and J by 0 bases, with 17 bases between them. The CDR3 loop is CAWSVRGMGRVNTEAFF. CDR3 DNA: TGTGCCTGGAGTGTACGAGGTATGGGTCGGGTGAACACTGAAGCTTTCTTT.

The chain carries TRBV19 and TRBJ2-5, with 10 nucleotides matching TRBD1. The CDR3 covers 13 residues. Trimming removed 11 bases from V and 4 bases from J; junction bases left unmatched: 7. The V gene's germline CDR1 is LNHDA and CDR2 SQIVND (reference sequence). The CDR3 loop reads CAASRTGGETQYF. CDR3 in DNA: TGTGCCGCCAGTAGGACAGGGGGAGAGACCCAGTACTTC.

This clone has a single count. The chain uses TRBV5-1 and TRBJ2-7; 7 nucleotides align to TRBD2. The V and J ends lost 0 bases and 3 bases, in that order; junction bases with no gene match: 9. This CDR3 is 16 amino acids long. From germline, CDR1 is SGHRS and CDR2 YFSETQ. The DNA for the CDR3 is TGCGCCAGCAGCTTGGGTCCTAGGGCTAGCGGCTACGAGCAGTACTTC. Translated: CASSLGPRASGYEQYF.

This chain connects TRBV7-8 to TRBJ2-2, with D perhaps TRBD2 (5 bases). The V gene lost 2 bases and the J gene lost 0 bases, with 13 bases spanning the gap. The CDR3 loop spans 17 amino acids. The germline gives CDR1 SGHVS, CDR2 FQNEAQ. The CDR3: CASSLFDDGANTGELFF. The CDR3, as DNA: TGTGCCAGCAGCTTATTTGACGACGGGGCGAACACCGGGGAGCTGTTTTTT. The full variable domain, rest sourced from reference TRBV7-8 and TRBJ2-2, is GAGVSQSPRYKVAKRGQDVALRCDPISGHVSLFWYQQALGQGPEFLTYFQNEAQLDKSGLPSDRFFAERPEGSVSTLKIQRTQQEDSAVYLCASSLFDDGANTGELFFGEGSRLTVL.

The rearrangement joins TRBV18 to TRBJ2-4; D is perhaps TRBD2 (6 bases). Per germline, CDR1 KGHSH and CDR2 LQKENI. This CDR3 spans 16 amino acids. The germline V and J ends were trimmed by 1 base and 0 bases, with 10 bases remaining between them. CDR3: CASSPRDSLAKNIQYF. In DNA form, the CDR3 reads TGTGCCAGCTCACCACGGGACTCCTTAGCCAAAAACATTCAGTACTTC.

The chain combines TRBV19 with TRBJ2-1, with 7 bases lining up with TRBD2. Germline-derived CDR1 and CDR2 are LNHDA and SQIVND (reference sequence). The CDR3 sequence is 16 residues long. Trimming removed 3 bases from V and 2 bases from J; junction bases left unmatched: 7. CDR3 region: CASSMAAGAAYNEQFF. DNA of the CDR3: TGTGCCAGTAGTATGGCTGCGGGAGCAGCCTACAATGAGCAGTTCTTC.

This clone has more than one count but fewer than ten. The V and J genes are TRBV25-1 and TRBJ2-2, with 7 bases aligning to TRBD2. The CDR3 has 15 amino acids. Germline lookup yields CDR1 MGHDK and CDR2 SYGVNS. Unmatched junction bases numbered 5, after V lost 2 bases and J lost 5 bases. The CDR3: CASSEAGDSTGELFF. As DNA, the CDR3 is TGTGCCAGCAGTGAAGCGGGGGATTCTACCGGGGAGCTGTTTTTT.

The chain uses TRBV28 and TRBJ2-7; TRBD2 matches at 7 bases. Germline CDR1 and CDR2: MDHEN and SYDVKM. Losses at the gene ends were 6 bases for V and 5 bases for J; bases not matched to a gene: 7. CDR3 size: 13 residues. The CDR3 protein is CASSWAGGNEQYF. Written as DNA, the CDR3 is TGTGCCAGCAGCTGGGCCGGGGGGAACGAGCAGTACTTC.

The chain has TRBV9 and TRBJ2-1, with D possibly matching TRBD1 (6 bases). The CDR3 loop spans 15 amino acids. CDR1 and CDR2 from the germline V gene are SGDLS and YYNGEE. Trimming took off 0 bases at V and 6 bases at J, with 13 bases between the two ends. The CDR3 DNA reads TGTGCCAGCAGCGTAGCGGGCCAGGGGATCAATGAGCAGTTCTTC. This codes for CASSVAGQGINEQFF.

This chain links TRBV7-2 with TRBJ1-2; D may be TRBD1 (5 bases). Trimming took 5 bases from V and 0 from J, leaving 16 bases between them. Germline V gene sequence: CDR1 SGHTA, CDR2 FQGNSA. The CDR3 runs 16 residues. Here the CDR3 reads CASSDPTGYPNYGYTF. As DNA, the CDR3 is TGTGCCAGCAGCGATCCAACAGGATATCCTAACTATGGCTACACCTTC.

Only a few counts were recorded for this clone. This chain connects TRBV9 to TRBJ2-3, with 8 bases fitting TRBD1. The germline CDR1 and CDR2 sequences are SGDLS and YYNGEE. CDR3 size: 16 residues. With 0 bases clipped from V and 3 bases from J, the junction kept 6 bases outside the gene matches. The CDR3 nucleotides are TGTGCCAGCAGCGTAGTGGGCAGGGGGCTAACAGATACGCAGTATTTT. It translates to CASSVVGRGLTDTQYF.

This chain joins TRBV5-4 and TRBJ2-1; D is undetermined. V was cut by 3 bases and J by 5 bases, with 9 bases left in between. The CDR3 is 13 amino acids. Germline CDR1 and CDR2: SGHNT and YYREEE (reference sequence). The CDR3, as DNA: TGTGCCAGCAGCTCCAGGTGGGACAATGAGCAGTTCTTC. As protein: CASSSRWDNEQFF.

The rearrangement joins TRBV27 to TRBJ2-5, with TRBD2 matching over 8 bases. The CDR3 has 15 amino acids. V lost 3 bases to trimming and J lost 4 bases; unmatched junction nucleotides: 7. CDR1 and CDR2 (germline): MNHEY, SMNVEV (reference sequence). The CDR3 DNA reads TGTGCCAGCAGTTTTAGCGGGACGGGAGGAGAGACCCAGTACTTC. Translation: CASSFSGTGGETQYF.

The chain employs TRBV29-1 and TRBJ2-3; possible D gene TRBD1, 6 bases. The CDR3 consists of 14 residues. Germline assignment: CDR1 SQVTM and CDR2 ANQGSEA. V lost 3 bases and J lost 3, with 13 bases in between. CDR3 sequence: CSVDLTGRTDTQYF. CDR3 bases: TGCAGCGTTGATCTGACAGGAAGGACAGATACGCAGTATTTT.

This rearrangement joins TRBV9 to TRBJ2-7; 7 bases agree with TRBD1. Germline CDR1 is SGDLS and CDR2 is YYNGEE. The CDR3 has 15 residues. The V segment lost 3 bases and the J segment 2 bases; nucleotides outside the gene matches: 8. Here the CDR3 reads CASSAHGQVAYEQYF. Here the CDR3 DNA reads TGTGCCAGCAGCGCCCACGGACAGGTTGCCTACGAGCAGTACTTC.

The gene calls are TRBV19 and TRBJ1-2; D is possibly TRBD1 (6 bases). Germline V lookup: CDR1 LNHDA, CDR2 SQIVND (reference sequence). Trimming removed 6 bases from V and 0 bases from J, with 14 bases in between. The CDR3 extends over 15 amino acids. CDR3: CASSPKQGANYGYTF. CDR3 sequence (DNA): TGTGCCAGTAGCCCCAAACAGGGTGCTAACTATGGCTACACCTTC.

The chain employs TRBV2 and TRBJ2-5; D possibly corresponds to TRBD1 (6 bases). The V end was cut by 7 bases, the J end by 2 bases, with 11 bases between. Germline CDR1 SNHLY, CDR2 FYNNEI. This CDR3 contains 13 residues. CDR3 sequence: CASNGQTQETQYF. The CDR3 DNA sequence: TGTGCCAGCAATGGACAGACACAAGAGACCCAGTACTTC.